This TCR beta chain stems from a study of T cell responses to AZD1222 COVID-19 vaccine. Samples with a second dose at about 4 or about 12 weeks were pooled together. Points from the study as a whole: Targets within unmutated variant regions were reportedly found for nearly half of spike-specific TCRs. Just 6 or 7 AZD1222 recipients were seropositive at baseline. The sample set comprised mostly white British donors with more females, and clonal diversity was possibly underestimated.

TCRdb's table, derived via immunoSEQ multiplex PCR, lists solely in-frame clones and lacks some. Counted here are some 150,000 clones, 90% to 95% occurring once; the ten biggest clones make up approximately 1.5%. About this clone: The antigen remains undetermined.

The sequence derives from an adult who received the AZD1222 COVID-19 vaccine. The specimen was peripheral blood, collected 28 days after the second AZD1222 dose.

In DNA form, the CDR3 reads TGTGCCAGCTCACCAGCCGGGCCAGCTGGAAACACCATATATTTT. Its translation is CASSPAGPAGNTIYF. The chain is built from TRBV18 and TRBJ1-3; no firm D call. The CDR3 extends over 15 amino acids. V was pared by 2 bases and J by 2 bases, with 10 bases between. In germline, CDR1 is KGHSH, CDR2 LQKENI.